This T cell receptor beta chain was sequenced during a study of a mutant IDH1 vaccine in newly diagnosed glioma. Overall study context: Patients had eight vaccinations, in weeks 1, 3, 5, 7, 11, 15, 19 and 23. Patients' prior therapy spanned radiotherapy, temozolomide, or both; most underwent both. Study-wide points: Immune responses induced by the vaccine were seen in 93.3% of patients, spanning multiple MHC alleles.

Germline V lookup: CDR1 LGHNA, CDR2 YSLEER. The V and J ends lost 0 bases and 3 bases respectively, with 14 bases between them. CDR3 length: 16 amino acids. This clone was recorded only once. No antigen is known for it. The table came from immunoSEQ multiplex PCR; TCRdb's copy has only in-frame clones and leaves some out. The data hold tens of thousands of clones, with approximately 87% observed a single time. Time point specified: week 23, last vaccination. In the vaccine, a single dose held 300 ug of the mutant IDH1 20-mer peptide, along with topical imiquimod. Here the sequenced sample was PBMCs, taken from a glioma patient whose treatment included an IDH1 peptide vaccine. J is TRBJ1-2 and V is TRBV4-3; no clear D gene. The TCR sequence derives from a man younger than 35 with glioma. The CDR3 loop is CASSQEGGSNYYGYTF. CDR3 DNA: TGCGCCAGCAGCCAAGAAGGAGGCAGTAACTACTATGGCTACACCTTC.